This entry describes one T cell receptor beta chain. Unique molecular identifiers were present on the cDNA, and a universal primer site came from template switching. TCRdb re-called the 5' RACE reads through MiXCR, storing one row per CDR3 protein. The table shows 550,000 to 700,000 distinct CDR3 sequences, with approximately 21% occurring only once. The sample is drawn from a study of identical twins. The CDR3 spans 16 residues. The germline gives CDR1 SGHVS, CDR2 FQNEAQ. V was trimmed by 5 bases and J by 0 bases, leaving 14 bases between them. The sample was also linked to a second study, of T cells expressing NK-cell markers. That report notes: Sorted CD3+CD56+NKG2C+, CD3+CD56+NKG2C- and CD3+CD56-NKG2C+ T cells supplied TCR beta repertoires. Sequenced donors, eight in total, included seven who were HCMV-seropositive and one who was seronegative.

This chain links TRBV7-8 with TRBJ2-1; TRBD1 is a possible D gene (6 bases). The sequence derives from a woman between 18 and 29 years old in good health. Input material: PBMCs. CDR3 amino acids: CASSPLADSSYNEQFF. DNA for the CDR3: TGTGCCAGCAGCCCCCTGGCGGACAGCTCCTACAATGAGCAGTTCTTC.